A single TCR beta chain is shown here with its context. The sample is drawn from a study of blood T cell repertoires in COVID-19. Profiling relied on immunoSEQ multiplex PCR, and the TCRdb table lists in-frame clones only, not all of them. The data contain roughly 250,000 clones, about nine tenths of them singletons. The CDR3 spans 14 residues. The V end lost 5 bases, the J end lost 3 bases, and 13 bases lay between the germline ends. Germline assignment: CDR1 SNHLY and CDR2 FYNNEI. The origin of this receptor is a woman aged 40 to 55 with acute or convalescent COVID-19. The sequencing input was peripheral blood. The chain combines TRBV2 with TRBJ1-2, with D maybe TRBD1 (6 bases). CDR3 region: CASSPSRGHYGYTF. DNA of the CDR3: TGTGCCAGCAGTCCGTCCAGGGGACACTATGGCTACACCTTC.